A single sample gave rise to the 6 T cell receptor beta chains below, sequenced in a study of CD8 T cells in Susac syndrome. Random hexamers served to reverse transcribe roughly 0.45 to 1 ug RNA. Via MiXCR, TCRdb re-called the immunoSEQ multiplex PCR reads, giving one row per CDR3 protein. The table includes just under 150,000 distinct CDR3 sequences, less than 95% detected once. Sequenced input: CD4+ T cells from PBMCs. These receptors were obtained from a human donor in good health.

The genes are TRBV19 and TRBJ2-5, with D perhaps matching TRBD1 (6 bases). There are 13 residues in the CDR3. V lost 6 bases, J lost 5 bases, and 13 bases lay in between. In germline, CDR1 is LNHDA, CDR2 SQIVND (reference sequence). This chain's CDR3 is CASRDSDLETQYF. CDR3 sequence (DNA): TGTGCCAGTAGGGACAGTGACCTGGAGACCCAGTACTTC.

The rearrangement joins TRBV7-3 to TRBJ2-5, with D perhaps matching TRBD1 (6 bases). Trimming took 8 bases from V and 7 from J, leaving 29 bases between them. This CDR3 spans 17 amino acids. Germline CDR1 reads SGHTA; CDR2 reads FQGTGA. CDR3 nucleotide sequence: TGTGCCAGCCCCACTAGGGGGACCACTACAGGAAGGGGGACCCAGTACTTC. It specifies CASPTRGTTTGRGTQYF.

The V gene is TRBV6-2 or TRBV6-3, the J gene TRBJ2-7; 10 bases are a match to TRBD2. Losses at the gene ends were 5 bases for V and 7 bases for J; bases not matched to a gene: 5. CDR1 and CDR2 (germline): MNHEY, SVGEGT. This CDR3 has 13 amino acids. CDR3 DNA sequence: TGTGCCAGCAGTCGAGCGGGAGGGAGGGAGCAGTACTTC. Translated: CASSRAGGREQYF.

V and J are TRBV14 and TRBJ1-1, with TRBD1 matching over 9 bases. The CDR3 consists of 15 residues. Trimming cost V 4 bases and J 5 bases; bases outside gene matches: 8. Per the germline V gene, CDR1 is SGHDN and CDR2 is FVKESK. DNA for the CDR3: TGTGCCAGCAGCCGGGACAGGGAGGTTCGAACTGAAGCTTTCTTT. This translates into CASSRDREVRTEAFF. Combining the CDR3 with reference TRBV14 and TRBJ1-1 gives the whole variable domain EAGVTQFPSHSVIEKGQTVTLRCDPISGHDNLYWYRRVMGKEIKFLLHFVKESKQDESGMPNNRFLAERTGGTYSTLKVQPAELEDSGVYFCASSRDREVRTEAFFGQGTRLTVV.

This clonotype was detected only once. The chain has TRBV29-1 and TRBJ2-1; 7 bases agree with TRBD2. Germline CDR1 and CDR2: SQVTM and ANQGSEA. J lost 4 bases, V lost 4 bases, and 10 bases had no gene match. This CDR3 region has 15 residues. Written as DNA, the CDR3 is TGCAGCGTTGGAGTAGCTAGCGGTTCATACAATGAGCAGTTCTTC. Residues: CSVGVASGSYNEQFF.

The V gene is TRBV5-1, the J gene TRBJ1-5, with TRBD1 matching 12 bases. Trimming took 4 bases from V and 2 from J; bases not matched to a gene: 7. Germline CDR1 is SGHRS and CDR2 is YFSETQ. The CDR3 runs to 17 residues. CDR3 sequence: CASSPGTGGDGNQPQHF. The DNA for the CDR3 is TGCGCCAGCAGCCCGGGGACAGGGGGCGACGGCAATCAGCCCCAGCATTTT.